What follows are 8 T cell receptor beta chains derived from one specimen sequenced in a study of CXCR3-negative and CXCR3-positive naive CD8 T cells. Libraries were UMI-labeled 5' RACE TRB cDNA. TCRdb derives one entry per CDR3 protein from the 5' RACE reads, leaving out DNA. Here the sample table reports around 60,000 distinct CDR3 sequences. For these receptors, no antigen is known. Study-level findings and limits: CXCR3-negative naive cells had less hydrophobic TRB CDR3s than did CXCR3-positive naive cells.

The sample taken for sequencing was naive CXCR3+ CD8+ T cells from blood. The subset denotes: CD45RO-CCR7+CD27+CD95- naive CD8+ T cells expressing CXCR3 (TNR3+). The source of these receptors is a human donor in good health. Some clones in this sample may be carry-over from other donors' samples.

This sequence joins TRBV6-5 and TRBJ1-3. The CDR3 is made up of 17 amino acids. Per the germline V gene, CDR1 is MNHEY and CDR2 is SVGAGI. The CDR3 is CASSRDSQDYSGNTIYF.

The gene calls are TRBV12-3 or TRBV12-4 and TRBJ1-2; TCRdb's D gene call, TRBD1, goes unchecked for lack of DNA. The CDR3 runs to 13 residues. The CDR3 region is CASSEGTNYGYTF.

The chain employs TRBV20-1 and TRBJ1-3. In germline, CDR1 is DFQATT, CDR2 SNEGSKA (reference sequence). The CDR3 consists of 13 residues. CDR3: CSARVYSGNTIYF.

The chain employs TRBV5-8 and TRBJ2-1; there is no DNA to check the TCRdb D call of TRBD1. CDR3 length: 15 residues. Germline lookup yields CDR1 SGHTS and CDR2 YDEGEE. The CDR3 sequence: CASIKTPSGPWEQFF.

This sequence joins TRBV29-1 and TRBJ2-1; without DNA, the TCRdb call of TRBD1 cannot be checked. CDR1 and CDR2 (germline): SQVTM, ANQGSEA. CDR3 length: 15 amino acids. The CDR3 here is CSGSQGRSSYNEQFF.

The CDR3: CSATLAEYNEQFF. The chain links TRBV20-1 to TRBJ2-1; TCRdb's D gene call, TRBD2, goes unchecked for lack of DNA. Germline V gives CDR1 DFQATT, CDR2 SNEGSKA (reference sequence). The length of the CDR3 is 13 residues.

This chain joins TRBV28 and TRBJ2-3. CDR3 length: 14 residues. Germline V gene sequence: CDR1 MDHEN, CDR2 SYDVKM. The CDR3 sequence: CASSLRTNTDTQYF.

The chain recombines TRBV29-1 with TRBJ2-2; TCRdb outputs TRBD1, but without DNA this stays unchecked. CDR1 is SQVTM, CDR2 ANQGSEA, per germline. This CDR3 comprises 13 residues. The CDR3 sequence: CSVGTLNTGELFF.